This TCR beta chain was observed in a study of monozygotic twins with inflammatory bowel disease. Findings and caveats of the study: Treatment differences in immunosuppression may have added variability to the repertoires of patients. No distinction between different T cell subtypes was possible.

CDR3 length equals 13 residues. Germline-derived CDR1 and CDR2 are SQVTM and ANQGSEA. Eight separate reactions per sample yielded the cDNA. Each of TCRalpha and TCRbeta cDNA went through two nested PCRs, lasting about 15 and 9 cycles. TCRdb reprocessed the 5' RACE reads and keeps a single row for each CDR3 protein, giving no DNA. The listing contains approximately 330,000 distinct CDR3 sequences. As for this clonotype: Its antigen is not identified.

Source material: blood. The V and J genes are TRBV29-1 and TRBJ2-7; TCRdb gives TRBD2 as the D gene, but with no DNA this cannot be confirmed. This sequence originates from a human donor with ulcerative colitis or Crohn's disease, or a healthy co-twin of an affected twin (not recorded which). CDR3 residues: CSVRPSGSYEQYF.